Presented here are 24 T cell receptor beta chains from one specimen sequenced in a study of T-cell memory formation after mild COVID-19. TCRdb reprocessed the 5' RACE reads via MiXCR and lists one record per CDR3 protein. The sample records 350,000 to 400,000 distinct CDR3 sequences, approximately 14% being singletons. Material for sequencing was PBMCs or a T cell subset sorted from them (not recorded which). These TCRs come from a man between 18 and 29 years old who had mild COVID-19 (a few samples of this study predate the infection). Cell type and time point are not known.

V is TRBV11-2 and J is TRBJ2-1, with a possible D match to TRBD2 (5 bases). Trimming pared 3 bases from V and 9 bases from J, leaving 24 bases between. This CDR3 contains 17 residues. Looked up from germline, CDR1 is SGHAT and CDR2 is FQNNGV. The CDR3: CASSLRAWGVLQAEQFF. The CDR3 DNA is TGTGCCAGCAGCTTGAGGGCCTGGGGAGTATTGCAGGCTGAGCAGTTCTTC.

This clonotype was detected a few times. The V and J genes are TRBV3-1 and TRBJ1-5; 7 bases are shared with TRBD1. Germline-derived CDR1 and CDR2 are LGHDT and YNNKEL (reference sequence). Trimming cost V 3 bases and J 8 bases; bases outside gene matches: 10. The CDR3 totals 15 residues. The CDR3: CASSQWDSREEPQHF. As DNA, the CDR3 is TGTGCCAGCAGCCAGTGGGACAGCCGAGAAGAGCCCCAGCATTTT.

In its sample, this clonotype was seen many times. The chain employs TRBV20-1 and TRBJ2-1; possibly TRBD2 for D (6 bases). CDR1 is DFQATT and CDR2 is SNEGSKA in the germline V gene (reference sequence). There are 14 residues in the CDR3. V lost 5 bases and J 2 bases, leaving 13 bases between the germline ends. CDR3 DNA sequence: TGCAGTGCTCCCCGGTCGGGGGCCTACAATGAGCAGTTCTTC. Translated: CSAPRSGAYNEQFF.

This rearrangement joins TRBV6-5 to TRBJ2-3; the D is unclear. V dropped 8 bases and J dropped 1 base, with 16 bases sitting between them. The CDR3 is 15 amino acids. Per the germline V gene, CDR1 is MNHEY and CDR2 is SVGAGI. The CDR3 reads CASAPLAGGTDTQYF. The CDR3, as DNA: TGTGCCAGCGCGCCTTTAGCTGGGGGCACAGATACGCAGTATTTT.

CDR3 sequence (DNA): TGTGCCAGCAGCCAAGAGACCCTCTACGAGCAGTACTTC. This translates into CASSQETLYEQYF. The chain carries TRBV4-2 and TRBJ2-7, with no clear D. V was pared by 0 bases and J by 3 bases, with 6 bases between. The germline gives CDR1 LGHNA, CDR2 YNFKEQ. CDR3 length: 13 amino acids.

Remarks on this clonotype: Mismatch with germline at one junction end may stem from a read error. The chain couples TRBV6-6 to TRBJ1-1; D might be TRBD1 (6 bases). The CDR3 length is 14 residues. Germline V gene data show CDR1 as MNHNY and CDR2 as SVGAGI (reference sequence). This chain's CDR3 is CASSYGTSNTESFF. The CDR3 DNA follows: TGTGCCAGCAGTTACGGGACATCTAACACTGAATCTTTCTTT.

The rearrangement links TRBV12-3 or TRBV12-4 to TRBJ1-5, with a tentative D call TRBD1 (6 bases). The CDR3 sequence is 15 residues long. V gave up 5 bases and J gave up 3 bases, with 14 bases separating them. CDR3 region: CASSPQGQNNQPQHF. In DNA form, the CDR3 reads TGTGCCAGCAGTCCACAAGGACAGAACAATCAGCCCCAGCATTTT.

In its sample, this clonotype was seen a few times. This rearrangement joins TRBV9 to TRBJ2-7; D is possibly TRBD1 or TRBD2 (5 bases each). The germline V gene encodes CDR1 SGDLS and CDR2 YYNGEE. This CDR3 is built from 14 residues. The V end lost 3 bases, the J end lost 2 bases, and 12 bases lay between the germline ends. The CDR3 sequence: CASSAGPNTYEQYF. The DNA of the CDR3 is TGTGCCAGCAGCGCGGGGCCGAATACCTACGAGCAGTACTTC.

The CDR3 here is CSAKAGGTDTQYF. DNA of the CDR3: TGCAGTGCAAAAGCGGGGGGCACAGATACGCAGTATTTT. The V call is TRBV20-1, the J call TRBJ2-3; 8 bases are shared with TRBD2. Germline-derived CDR1 and CDR2 are DFQATT and SNEGSKA (reference sequence). The ends lost 6 bases at V and 1 base at J; junction bases unmatched: 3. The CDR3 is made up of 13 amino acids.

The rearrangement links TRBV6-1 to TRBJ2-7, with TRBD1 matching over 9 bases. Germline V CDR1 and CDR2: MNHNS, SASEGT. This CDR3 comprises 14 residues. V shed 4 bases, J shed 4 bases, and the junction held 5 bases outside the gene matches. The CDR3 region is CASSATGGAYEQYV. DNA for the CDR3: TGTGCCAGCAGTGCAACAGGGGGCGCGTACGAGCAGTACGTC.

The table lists this clonotype with a few counts. J is TRBJ2-2 and V is TRBV2; 10 bases fit TRBD1. CDR3 length: 15 residues. Germline values: CDR1 SNHLY, CDR2 FYNNEI. V gave up 7 bases and J gave up 5 bases; unmatched junction bases: 7. DNA of the CDR3: TGTGCCAGCACTTTAAGGGACAGGGGTACCGGGGAGCTGTTTTTT. Its protein product is CASTLRDRGTGELFF. Based on the CDR3 plus reference TRBV2 and TRBJ2-2, the full variable domain is EPEVTQTPSHQVTQMGQEVILRCVPISNHLYFYWYRQILGQKVEFLVSFYNNEISEKSEIFDDQFSVERPDGSNFTLKIRSTKLEDSAMYFCASTLRDRGTGELFFGEGSRLTVL.

This clonotype turned up a few times. V is TRBV7-2 and J is TRBJ2-3; TRBD2 agrees at 12 bases. This CDR3 comprises 15 residues. Unmatched junction bases numbered 6, after V lost 5 bases and J lost 6 bases. Germline values: CDR1 SGHTA, CDR2 FQGNSA. DNA of the CDR3: TGTGCCAGCAGCCCGACTAGCGGGGGTGTCGATACGCAGTATTTT. This encodes CASSPTSGGVDTQYF.

This clonotype was counted between two and nine times. The chain couples TRBV20-1 to TRBJ2-1, with D perhaps matching TRBD2 (5 bases). In germline, CDR1 is DFQATT, CDR2 SNEGSKA (reference sequence). V lost 3 bases, J lost 7 bases, and 19 bases lay in between. There are 15 residues in the CDR3. CDR3 in DNA: TGCAGTGCTAGTCGGGCTAGCCTCACTTCAAATGAGCAGTTCTTC. Amino acid sequence: CSASRASLTSNEQFF.

This clonotype was seen ten or more times. The chain carries TRBV5-1 and TRBJ2-1; 11 nucleotides align to TRBD1. The ends lost 3 bases at V and 15 bases at J; junction bases unmatched: 5. This CDR3 spans 12 amino acids. Germline CDR1 reads SGHRS; CDR2 reads YFSETQ. The CDR3, as DNA: TGCGCCAGCAGCTGGGGACAGGGGGATCGGTTCTTC. The encoded protein is CASSWGQGDRFF. The whole variable domain, remainder taken from reference TRBV5-1 and TRBJ2-1, is KAGVTQTPRYLIKTRGQQVTLSCSPISGHRSVSWYQQTPGQGLQFLFEYFSETQRNKGNFPGRFSGRQFSNSRSEMNVSTLELGDSALYLCASSWGQGDRFFGPGTRLTVL.

This clonotype appeared many times. The chain has TRBV18 and TRBJ1-1; D is possibly TRBD1 (5 bases). The germline V gene has CDR1 KGHSH and CDR2 LQKENI. Trimming removed 6 bases at V and 1 base at J, with 15 bases between. This CDR3 has 15 amino acids. DNA for the CDR3: TGTGCCAGCTCGCCGAGGGGAGGGTCGAACACTGAAGCTTTCTTT. It specifies CASSPRGGSNTEAFF.

This clonotype came up a few times. The chain carries TRBV29-1 and TRBJ2-7; 8 nucleotides match TRBD2. J gave up 6 bases and V 7 bases, and 11 bases lay outside the gene matches. The CDR3 has 13 amino acids. CDR1 is SQVTM, CDR2 ANQGSEA, per germline. Written as DNA, the CDR3 is TGCAGCGCCGGGGGGGAGGGAAACCTCGAGCAGTACTTC. Amino acids: CSAGGEGNLEQYF.

The V call is TRBV5-1, the J call TRBJ1-1; 8 bases agree with TRBD1. J was trimmed by 4 bases and V by 2 bases; bases with no gene match: 10. CDR1 and CDR2 (germline): SGHRS, YFSETQ. There are 16 residues in the CDR3. CDR3 amino acids: CASSFNAGGAGTEAFF. Written as DNA, the CDR3 is TGCGCCAGCAGCTTTAACGCAGGGGGCGCGGGCACTGAAGCTTTCTTT.

The chain recombines TRBV15 with TRBJ1-1; D unresolved. The CDR3 sequence is 16 residues long. Trimming shortened V by 0 bases and J by 0 bases, and 11 bases separated the two germline ends. The germline gives CDR1 LNHNV, CDR2 YYDKDF (reference sequence). CDR3: CATSRDSRRLNTEAFF. DNA for the CDR3: TGTGCCACCAGCAGAGATAGCCGGCGATTGAACACTGAAGCTTTCTTT.

There are many counts of this clonotype. This chain uses TRBV6-5 with TRBJ1-6; TRBD1 matches at 7 bases. Germline V gene data show CDR1 as MNHEY and CDR2 as SVGAGI. After removal of 2 bases from V and 6 bases from J, the junction contained 4 bases not matched to a gene. The CDR3 covers 15 residues. Here the CDR3 reads CASSYSGTANSPLHF. As DNA, the CDR3 is TGTGCCAGCAGTTACAGTGGGACAGCTAATTCACCCCTCCACTTT.

A few counts support this clonotype. The V and J genes are TRBV12-3 or TRBV12-4 and TRBJ1-1, with D unclear. The germline V and J ends were trimmed by 5 bases and 1 base, with 5 bases remaining between them. This CDR3 region has 12 residues. The CDR3 coding sequence is TGTGCCAGCAGTCCCCAGAACACTGAAGCTTTCTTT. Its translation is CASSPQNTEAFF.

V usage is TRBV6-2 or TRBV6-3 and J usage is TRBJ1-1, with a possible D match to TRBD1 (6 bases). The CDR3 totals 13 residues. From germline, CDR1 is MNHEY and CDR2 SVGEGT. Deletions cut 5 bases from V and 5 bases from J, with 12 bases between. DNA for the CDR3: TGTGCCAGCAGTCAGACAGGAGGGACTGAAGCTTTCTTT. Amino acid sequence: CASSQTGGTEAFF.

This chain joins TRBV18 and TRBJ1-5, with unresolved D. V gave up 2 bases and J gave up 6 bases, with 8 bases separating them. Per germline, CDR1 KGHSH and CDR2 LQKENI. The CDR3 is made up of 13 amino acids. CDR3: CASSPGRSQPQHF. For the CDR3, the DNA is TGTGCCAGCTCACCAGGCAGGAGTCAGCCCCAGCATTTT.

V gene TRBV6-5 combines with J gene TRBJ2-7, with D possibly TRBD1 on 5 matching bases. Trimming stripped 7 bases from V and 3 bases from J, with 19 bases between. Germline CDR1 is MNHEY and CDR2 is SVGAGI. The CDR3 length is 15 residues. CDR3 sequence: CASKETESSYYEQYV. CDR3 nucleotides: TGTGCCAGCAAAGAGACAGAGAGTAGTTACTACGAGCAGTACGTC.

This clonotype showed up just a few times. The chain has TRBV7-2 and TRBJ1-5; D is undetermined. The V gene's germline CDR1 is SGHTA and CDR2 FQGNSA. The ends were cut back, 1 base at V and 9 bases at J, with 7 bases in the middle. The CDR3 extends over 12 amino acids. The CDR3 loop is CASSLGVRPQHF. CDR3 bases: TGTGCCAGCAGCTTAGGGGTTAGGCCCCAGCATTTT.